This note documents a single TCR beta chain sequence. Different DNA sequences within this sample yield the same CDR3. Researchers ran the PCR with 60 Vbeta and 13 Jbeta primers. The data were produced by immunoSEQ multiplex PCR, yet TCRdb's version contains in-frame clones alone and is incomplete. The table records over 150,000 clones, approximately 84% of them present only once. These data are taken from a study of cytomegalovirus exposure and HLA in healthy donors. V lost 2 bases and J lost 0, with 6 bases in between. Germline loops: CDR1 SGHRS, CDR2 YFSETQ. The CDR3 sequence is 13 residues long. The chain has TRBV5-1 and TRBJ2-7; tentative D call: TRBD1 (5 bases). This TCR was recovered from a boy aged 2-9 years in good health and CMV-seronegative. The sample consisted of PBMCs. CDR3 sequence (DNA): TGCGCCAGCAGCTTAAGGGGCTCCTACGAGCAGTACTTC. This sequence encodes CASSLRGSYEQYF. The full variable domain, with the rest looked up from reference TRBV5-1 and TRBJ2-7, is KAGVTQTPRYLIKTRGQQVTLSCSPISGHRSVSWYQQTPGQGLQFLFEYFSETQRNKGNFPGRFSGRQFSNSRSEMNVSTLELGDSALYLCASSLRGSYEQYFGPGTRLTVT.